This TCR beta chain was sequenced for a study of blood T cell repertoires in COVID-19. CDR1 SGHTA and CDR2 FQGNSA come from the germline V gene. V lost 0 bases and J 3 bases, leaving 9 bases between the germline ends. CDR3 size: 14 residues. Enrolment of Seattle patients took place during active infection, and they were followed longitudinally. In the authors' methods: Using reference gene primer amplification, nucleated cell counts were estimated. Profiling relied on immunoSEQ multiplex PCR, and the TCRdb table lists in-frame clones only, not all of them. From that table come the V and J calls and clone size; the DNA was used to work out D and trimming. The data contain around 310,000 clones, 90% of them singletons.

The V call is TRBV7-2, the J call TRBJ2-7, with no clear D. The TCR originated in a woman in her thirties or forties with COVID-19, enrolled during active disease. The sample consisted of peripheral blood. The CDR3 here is CASSLAAASYEQYF. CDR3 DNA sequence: TGTGCCAGCAGCTTAGCGGCGGCAAGCTACGAGCAGTACTTC.